The entry below describes one T cell receptor beta chain. Sequencing used immunoSEQ multiplex PCR; TCRdb keeps in-frame clones, though not all of them. The sample has 70,000 or so clones, 87% seen once; the top ten hold roughly 1.3%. This entry comes from a study of OX40 agonist ivuxolimab in advanced cancers. For the study at large: Checkpoint inhibitors had been given previously to 40% of patients.

V lost 0 bases and J lost 1, with 13 bases in between. Looked up from germline, CDR1 is SGDLS and CDR2 is YYNGEE. The CDR3 sequence is 16 residues long. Material: CD4+ or CD8+ T cells sorted from blood, obtained in a trial of the OX40 agonist ivuxolimab. The receptor comes from an adult with an advanced solid tumor such as melanoma, head and neck, liver or kidney cancer. The gene calls are TRBV9 and TRBJ2-5; no clear D gene. The CDR3 loop reads CASSVVPGAGQETQYF. The CDR3 region has the DNA TGTGCCAGCAGCGTAGTACCAGGCGCTGGCCAAGAGACCCAGTACTTC. Filled out from reference TRBV9 and TRBJ2-5, the complete variable domain reads DSGVTQTPKHLITATGQRVTLRCSPRSGDLSVYWYQQSLDQGLQFLIQYYNGEERAKGNILERFSAQQFPDLHSELNLSSLELGDSALYFCASSVVPGAGQETQYFGPGTRLLVL.